This T cell receptor (beta chain) was recovered during a study of human T cells and chemical hapten exposure. Overall study: Sensitizing treatment utilized 2% DPC over an approximately 2 cm by approximately 2 cm portion of upper inner arm skin. Per-sample TCR yield variability stemmed mainly from small pooled library volume differences.

CDR3 length equals 15 residues. Germline V lookup: CDR1 MNHEY, CDR2 SMNVEV (reference sequence). The V gene end was trimmed by 6 bases and the J gene end by 4 bases; junction bases not matched to a gene: 5. This clonotype was detected many times. Library construction involved attaching unique molecular identifiers to individual cDNA molecules, which allowed quantitative, reproducible TCR counting. TCRdb fed the RACE reads into MiXCR, producing one record per CDR3 protein. The data hold 350,000 to 400,000 distinct CDR3 sequences, with just under 6.5% observed a single time. Time point reported: patch test 2, 6 weeks after DPC sensitization. Treatment noted: therapeutic diphenylcyclopropenone sensitization with weekly scalp DPC. Patients had alopecia, were aged 18 to 70, and were not pregnant.

The specimen comprised whole blood, sampled in connection with sensitization to the hapten diphenylcyclopropenone (DPC). The clonotype originates from a woman between 18 and 29 years old with alopecia areata. Some clones in this sample may be carry-over from other donors' samples. V and J are TRBV27 and TRBJ1-5; 11 bases match TRBD1. CDR3 DNA sequence: TGTGCCAGCAGGGCCGGGACAGGGGGGAATCAGCCCCAGCATTTT. Translated, it gives CASRAGTGGNQPQHF.